These 5 T cell receptor beta chains came from one sample sequenced in a study of CD8+CD57+ T cells in acquired aplastic anemia. For sequencing, patients were chosen who had shown expansion of CD8+CD57+ cells by flow cytometry. TCR beta VDJ and CDR3 were profiled, and genomic DNA was the template. TCRdb recomputed calls from the reads with MiXCR, one row per CDR3 protein. The sample includes a few hundred thousand distinct CDR3 sequences, roughly 80% of them seen just once. The sample comprised sorted CD4+, CD8+, or CD8+CD57+ T cells (not recorded which) from PBMCs. These receptors all come from a human donor with aplastic anemia.

DNA for the CDR3: TGTGCCAGCAGCTCCGAGACGGATACGCAGTCCCTCCACTTT. It encodes CASSSETDTQSLHF. The rearrangement joins TRBV7-8 to TRBJ1-6; the D is unclear. The CDR3 is 14 residues long. Germline CDR1 and CDR2: SGHVS and FQNEAQ. The germline V and J ends were trimmed by 4 bases and 14 bases, with 18 bases remaining between them.

A note on this clonotype: Sequence at one end of the junction differs from germline and may be a read error. The chain links TRBV9 to TRBJ2-7; D ambiguous. Germline values: CDR1 SGDLS, CDR2 YYNGEE. This CDR3 has 14 amino acids. CDR3 amino acids: CASSDPSDTQDLDF. The DNA of the CDR3 is TGTGCCAGCAGCGACCCGTCCGATACGCAGGATCTTGACTTC. Together with reference TRBV9 and TRBJ2-7, the CDR3 gives the full variable domain: DSGVTQTPKHLITATGQRVTLRCSPRSGDLSVYWYQQSLDQGLQFLIQYYNGEERAKGNILERFSAQQFPDLHSELNLSSLELGDSALYFCASSDPSDTQDLDFGPGTRLTVT.

The gene calls are TRBV10-3 and TRBJ1-2; D gene uncertain. The germline gives CDR1 ENHRY, CDR2 SYGVKD. The CDR3 sequence is 12 residues long. Trimming shortened V by 6 bases and J by 2 bases, and 7 bases separated the two germline ends. The chain's CDR3 is CAIRKDNYGYTF. The CDR3 DNA follows: TGTGCCATCAGAAAGGACAACTATGGCTACACCTTC.

Worth noting for this clonotype: Sequence at one end of the junction differs from germline and may be a read error. The rearrangement links TRBV11-2 to TRBJ1-2; TRBD1 is a possible D gene (5 bases). This CDR3 has 13 residues. Germline lookup yields CDR1 SGHAT and CDR2 FQNNGV. This CDR3 reads CASSLDQTDGYTF. The CDR3 DNA reads as TGTGCCAGCAGTTTAGATCAGACAGATGGCTACACCTTC.

This chain links TRBV7-9 with TRBJ2-3, with 7 nucleotides matching TRBD1. The CDR3 is 14 amino acids. The germline CDR1 and CDR2 sequences are SEHNR and FQNEAQ (reference sequence). Trimming removed 3 bases from V and 9 bases from J; junction bases left unmatched: 9. The chain's CDR3 is CASSFGQATGTQYF. Here the CDR3 DNA reads TGTGCCAGCAGCTTTGGACAGGCCACGGGGACGCAGTATTTT.